The 19 T cell receptor beta chains listed next were all sequenced from one sample in a study of regulatory T cells in long-lasting Graves disease. This sample's time point: newly diagnosed GD, antithyroid drugs for less than 3 months. Construction of the TCR library relied on RNA isolated from PBMCs. Building of the TCR beta libraries involved iRepertoire HTBI primers and Arm-PCR of CDR3 regions. TCRdb called the multiplex PCR reads again in MiXCR, with one record for every CDR3 protein. The sample holds about 440,000 distinct CDR3 sequences, around 14% seen once. The sample also formed part of further work on T cells in Graves' hyperthyroidism and ophthalmopathy.

Sequencing was performed on peripheral blood mononuclear cells (PBMCs), taken at new diagnosis, from a patient treated with antithyroid drugs. All receptors derive from a woman younger than 45 with Graves disease.

This clonotype was counted ten times or more. The chain recombines TRBV29-1 with TRBJ2-4; D gene uncertain. With 4 bases removed from V and 0 bases from J, the gap between germline ends came to 10 bases. Per the germline V gene, CDR1 is SQVTM and CDR2 is ANQGSEA. The CDR3 loop spans 14 amino acids. Here the CDR3 DNA reads TGCAGCGTTGTCCTTAGTTTAGCCAAAAACATTCAGTACTTC. This gives the protein CSVVLSLAKNIQYF.

There are a few counts of this clonotype. The V call is TRBV24-1, the J call TRBJ2-7; D is perhaps TRBD1 (6 bases). Germline assignment: CDR1 KGHDR and CDR2 SFDVKD. Trimming took 3 bases from V and 1 from J, leaving 12 bases between them. This CDR3 has 15 amino acids. CDR3: CATSDPTTGSYEQYF. In nucleotides, the CDR3 is TGTGCCACCAGTGATCCTACTACAGGGTCCTACGAGCAGTACTTC.

V gene TRBV7-2 combines with J gene TRBJ2-5, with TRBD2 matching 8 bases. The germline V gene has CDR1 SGHTA and CDR2 FQGNSA. V lost 5 bases, J lost 4 bases, and 6 bases stayed unmatched. The CDR3 loop spans 14 amino acids. Here the CDR3 DNA reads TGTGCCAGCAGCCCCGGGACTAGTCCAGAGACCCAGTACTTC. Translation: CASSPGTSPETQYF.

The chain couples TRBV7-4 to TRBJ1-5; D is unclear. The CDR3 runs 15 residues. Germline assignment: CDR1 SGHVT and CDR2 SQSDAQ. The V end was cut by 4 bases, the J end by 0 bases, with 10 bases between. The CDR3 DNA follows: TGTGCCAGCAGCTCAGATTGGGGTAGCAATCAGCCCCAGCATTTT. It is translated as CASSSDWGSNQPQHF.

This clonotype was seen a handful of times. The genes are TRBV10-3 and TRBJ2-5, with D tentatively TRBD2 (5 bases). The CDR3 covers 12 residues. Germline V gene sequence: CDR1 ENHRY, CDR2 SYGVKD. Between the trimmed V and J ends, which lost 2 bases and 9 bases, there was a span of 10 bases. The DNA for the CDR3 is TGTGCCATCAGTGAGGGGAGTGGGGCCCAGTACTTC. Amino acids: CAISEGSGAQYF.

This clonotype was counted at least ten times. The chain is built from TRBV20-1 and TRBJ2-7, with TRBD2 matching 10 bases. Germline V lookup: CDR1 DFQATT, CDR2 SNEGSKA (reference sequence). With 1 base clipped from V and 2 bases from J, the junction kept 5 bases outside the gene matches. The CDR3 totals 15 residues. In nucleotides, the CDR3 is TGCAGTGCTAGAGGAGAGAGCGGGAGGGCCTACGAGCAGTACTTC. Protein product: CSARGESGRAYEQYF.

The chain combines TRBV7-3 with TRBJ2-2, with 10 positions matching TRBD2. CDR1 is SGHTA, CDR2 FQGTGA, per germline. The V segment lost 2 bases and the J segment 4 bases; nucleotides outside the gene matches: 10. CDR3 length: 18 residues. This CDR3 reads CASSLPGLADAGTGELFF. The CDR3 DNA reads as TGTGCCAGCAGCTTACCCGGACTAGCGGACGCGGGCACCGGGGAGCTGTTTTTT.

The chain recombines TRBV10-3 with TRBJ1-5; D gene ambiguous. V gave up 2 bases and J gave up 1 base, with 15 bases separating them. Germline assignment: CDR1 ENHRY and CDR2 SYGVKD. The CDR3 contains 17 residues. The CDR3: CAISEAWTAGSNQPQHF. The CDR3 DNA follows: TGTGCCATCAGTGAGGCATGGACCGCGGGGAGCAATCAGCCCCAGCATTTT.

This clonotype was recorded at least ten times. The V and J genes are TRBV18 and TRBJ1-5; D gene uncertain. From germline, CDR1 is KGHSH and CDR2 LQKENI. V was shortened by 3 bases and J by 3 bases, with 12 bases between the two germline ends. The CDR3 length is 15 residues. CDR3 loop: CASSPTPGHNQPQHF. The CDR3 bases are TGTGCCAGCTCACCGACCCCCGGCCACAATCAGCCCCAGCATTTT. Variable domain in full (rest from reference TRBV18 and TRBJ1-5): NAGVMQNPRHLVRRRGQEARLRCSPMKGHSHVYWYRQLPEEGLKFMVYLQKENIIDESGMPKERFSAEFPKEGPSILRIQQVVRGDSAAYFCASSPTPGHNQPQHFGDGTRLSIL.

This clonotype occurred many times. The chain uses TRBV30 and TRBJ1-5; D ambiguous. Between the trimmed V and J ends, which lost 1 base and 6 bases, there was a span of 10 bases. The CDR3 has 13 amino acids. CDR1 GTSNPN and CDR2 SVGIG come from the germline V gene (reference sequence). The CDR3 bases are TGTGCCTGGAGTGGCCCAAGTCGTCAGCCCCAGCATTTT. This gives the protein CAWSGPSRQPQHF.

This clonotype was detected ten times or more. The V and J genes are TRBV2 and TRBJ2-1; D unresolved. The CDR3 length is 12 residues. V lost 3 bases, J lost 9 bases, and 9 bases lay in between. Germline-derived CDR1 and CDR2 are SNHLY and FYNNEI. The CDR3 sequence: CASSDGRPEQFF. CDR3 sequence (DNA): TGTGCCAGCAGTGACGGGCGACCTGAGCAGTTCTTC.

Only a few counts were recorded for this clonotype. The chain employs TRBV7-3 and TRBJ1-3; TRBD1 might be the D (5 bases). CDR3 length: 14 residues. Germline assignment: CDR1 SGHTA and CDR2 FQGTGA. The V end lost 5 bases, the J end lost 5 bases, and 13 bases lay between the germline ends. CDR3 bases: TGTGCCAGCAGCCCCGGGGGTAGCAGAAACACCATATATTTT. Its translation is CASSPGGSRNTIYF.

This clonotype has at least ten counts. The chain uses TRBV5-1 and TRBJ1-1; D perhaps matches TRBD1 (5 bases). V was clipped by 4 bases and J by 4 bases, with 26 bases between them. Germline CDR1 reads SGHRS; CDR2 reads YFSETQ. The CDR3 contains 18 residues. CDR3 nucleotides: TGCGCCAGCAGCCTACAACCGGGACTGACGCCGTGGAGCACTGAAGCTTTCTTT. Translation: CASSLQPGLTPWSTEAFF. The full variable domain, rest sourced from reference TRBV5-1 and TRBJ1-1, is KAGVTQTPRYLIKTRGQQVTLSCSPISGHRSVSWYQQTPGQGLQFLFEYFSETQRNKGNFPGRFSGRQFSNSRSEMNVSTLELGDSALYLCASSLQPGLTPWSTEAFFGQGTRLTVV.

This chain's CDR3 is CASSPPPTEAFF. Here the CDR3 DNA reads TGTGCCAGCAGCCCCCCCCCCACTGAAGCTTTCTTT. The V and J genes are TRBV7-9 and TRBJ1-1; D gene ambiguous. Germline V lookup: CDR1 SEHNR, CDR2 FQNEAQ (reference sequence). This CDR3 has 12 residues. Trimming pared 5 bases from V and 4 bases from J, leaving 8 bases between.

This clonotype was found many times. The chain joins TRBV30 to TRBJ2-1; D is undetermined. The length of the CDR3 is 12 residues. Germline values: CDR1 GTSNPN, CDR2 SVGIG (reference sequence). Deletions cut 1 base from V and 2 bases from J, with 3 bases between. The CDR3 region is CAWSATYNEQFF. As DNA, the CDR3 is TGTGCCTGGAGTGCGACCTACAATGAGCAGTTCTTC.

The chain carries TRBV7-3 and TRBJ2-1; D is possibly TRBD2 (6 bases). There are 20 residues in the CDR3. Germline lookup yields CDR1 SGHTA and CDR2 FQGTGA. V lost 1 base, J lost 3 bases, and 25 bases lay in between. The CDR3 coding sequence is TGTGCCAGCAGCTTAAAGCCTGGAGGGCTCCAATCCTCCCTCTACAATGAGCAGTTCTTC. Protein: CASSLKPGGLQSSLYNEQFF.

This clonotype was seen many times. The chain has TRBV5-5 and TRBJ1-5; the D is unclear. V shed 0 bases and J shed 0 bases, with 10 bases lying between them. This CDR3 spans 16 amino acids. Germline V lookup: CDR1 SGHKS, CDR2 YYEKEE (reference sequence). CDR3 in DNA: TGTGCCAGCAGCTTGGAGGGCAGCCTTAGCAATCAGCCCCAGCATTTT. Protein product: CASSLEGSLSNQPQHF.

The sample holds a few counts of this clonotype. The CDR3 nucleotides read TGCGCCAGCAGCCCTAAAGGAGGTGGGGCTCTAGCCAAAAACATTCAGTACTTC. This codes for CASSPKGGGALAKNIQYF. The chain uses TRBV5-1 and TRBJ2-4, with D perhaps given as TRBD1 or TRBD2 (5 bases each). V dropped 4 bases and J dropped 0 bases, with 20 bases sitting between them. This CDR3 has 18 amino acids. The germline V gene encodes CDR1 SGHRS and CDR2 YFSETQ.

A single count supports this clonotype. The chain is built from TRBV9 and TRBJ2-1, with unresolved D. V lost 3 bases and J lost 12, with 19 bases in between. The CDR3 spans 14 residues. Germline CDR1 reads SGDLS; CDR2 reads YYNGEE. The CDR3 DNA reads TGTGCCAGCAGCGGTAAAGGTGGCGGTGGAGTGCAGTTCTTC. Its translation: CASSGKGGGGVQFF.